A single sample is the source of the 19 T cell receptor beta chains below, sequenced in a study of blood T cell repertoires in COVID-19. TCRdb keeps only in-frame clones here, not all; method: immunoSEQ multiplex PCR. The data contain over 50,000 clones, around four fifths of them singletons. The sample consisted of peripheral blood. These receptors all come from a man between 65 and 79 years old with acute or convalescent COVID-19.

V gene TRBV5-8 combines with J gene TRBJ2-7; a weak D match, TRBD1 (6 bases). V was trimmed by 1 base and J by 5 bases, leaving 10 bases between them. CDR3 size: 13 residues. From germline, CDR1 is SGHTS and CDR2 YDEGEE. The CDR3 protein is CASSLIYRDEQYF. CDR3 DNA sequence: TGTGCCAGCAGCTTGATTTACAGGGACGAGCAGTACTTC.

The chain joins TRBV19 to TRBJ2-3; possibly TRBD2 for D (5 bases). Trimming pared 4 bases from V and 4 bases from J, leaving 9 bases between. This CDR3 comprises 13 residues. Germline V gene sequence: CDR1 LNHDA, CDR2 SQIVND (reference sequence). This CDR3 reads CASSRSSSDTQYF. The CDR3 DNA reads as TGTGCCAGTAGTAGATCTAGCTCAGATACGCAGTATTTT.

The rearrangement links TRBV28 to TRBJ2-7; D might be TRBD2 (7 bases). V dropped 8 bases and J dropped 1 base, with 18 bases sitting between them. This CDR3 comprises 15 residues. Looked up from germline, CDR1 is MDHEN and CDR2 is SYDVKM. The CDR3 region is CASSTPGGKSYEQYF. In DNA, the CDR3 is TGTGCCAGCTCAACCCCGGGGGGCAAATCCTACGAGCAGTACTTC.

The rearrangement joins TRBV5-1 to TRBJ2-5; possibly TRBD1 for D (6 bases). Trimming shortened V by 1 base and J by 5 bases, and 18 bases separated the two germline ends. The CDR3 has 16 residues. From germline, CDR1 is SGHRS and CDR2 YFSETQ. CDR3 amino acids: CASSLTPQGASETQYF. The CDR3 coding sequence is TGCGCCAGCAGCTTGACCCCACAGGGAGCATCGGAGACCCAGTACTTC.

The V call is TRBV12-3 or TRBV12-4, the J call TRBJ2-7; TRBD2 matches at 7 bases. The CDR3 covers 11 residues. V dropped 3 bases and J dropped 7; count of bases not matched to a gene: 0. In DNA, the CDR3 is TGTGCCAGCAGTTTGCGGGGGGAGCAGTACTTC. Protein sequence: CASSLRGEQYF.

J is TRBJ2-1 and V is TRBV2, with D perhaps TRBD2 (6 bases). Germline V gene data show CDR1 as SNHLY and CDR2 as FYNNEI. CDR3 length: 16 amino acids. V gave up 6 bases and J gave up 2 bases, with 17 bases separating them. The DNA for the CDR3 is TGTGCCAGCAGGACGTTGCGGCTAGCGACCTACAATGAGCAGTTCTTC. Translated: CASRTLRLATYNEQFF.

The V call is TRBV19, the J call TRBJ2-5; 7 bases agree with TRBD1. The germline V gene encodes CDR1 LNHDA and CDR2 SQIVND (reference sequence). After removal of 7 bases from V and 2 bases from J, the junction contained 4 bases not matched to a gene. The CDR3 spans 13 residues. CDR3 sequence reads: CASTPTGQETQYF. In nucleotides, the CDR3 is TGTGCCAGTACCCCGACAGGGCAAGAGACCCAGTACTTC.

About this clone itself: The junction departs from germline at one end; a sequencing error may be responsible. This chain connects TRBV6-2 or TRBV6-3 to TRBJ2-4; D may be TRBD1 (6 bases). The CDR3 sequence is 18 residues long. Germline lookup yields CDR1 MNHEY and CDR2 SVGEGT. The CDR3 spells CASTYRQAVYWAKNIQYF. CDR3 sequence (DNA): TGTGCCAGCACTTACCGACAGGCGGTCTATTGGGCCAAAAACATTCAGTACTTC.

The chain uses TRBV10-1 and TRBJ2-5; 8 nucleotides align to TRBD2. V shed 7 bases and J 1 base; nucleotides not matched to a gene: 17. The CDR3 totals 18 residues. CDR1 and CDR2 from the germline V gene are WNHNN and SYGVQD (reference sequence). CDR3: CASTSWEKRGPRQETQYF. The CDR3 coding sequence is TGCGCCAGCACCTCGTGGGAGAAGCGGGGGCCCCGCCAAGAGACCCAGTACTTC.

The chain uses TRBV29-1 and TRBJ2-1, with 7 nucleotides matching TRBD2. Germline V lookup: CDR1 SQVTM, CDR2 ANQGSEA. The CDR3 contains 13 residues. The junction had 3 bases not matched to a gene; V was cut back by 3 bases and J by 4 bases. CDR3 sequence: CSVDYGGYNEQFF. The CDR3 DNA follows: TGCAGCGTTGACTACGGGGGGTACAATGAGCAGTTCTTC.

This clone was seen once. The chain carries TRBV6-1 and TRBJ2-5; 9 bases agree with TRBD2. The CDR3 sequence is 15 residues long. V was pared by 1 base and J by 5 bases, with 5 bases of the junction left unmatched. CDR1 MNHNS and CDR2 SASEGT come from the germline V gene. This chain's CDR3 is CASSEGGGARETQYF. DNA for the CDR3: TGTGCCAGCAGTGAAGGCGGGGGGGCTAGGGAGACCCAGTACTTC.

This chain connects TRBV13 to TRBJ2-3; 11 bases match TRBD2. The germline CDR1 and CDR2 sequences are PRHDT and FYEKMQ (reference sequence). The V gene end was trimmed by 5 bases and the J gene end by 0 bases; junction bases not matched to a gene: 4. This CDR3 comprises 16 residues. CDR3 DNA: TGTGCCAGCAGCATCCGACTAGCGGGGAGCACAGATACGCAGTATTTT. As protein: CASSIRLAGSTDTQYF.

The chain employs TRBV2 and TRBJ1-3; D is uncertain. The germline V gene encodes CDR1 SNHLY and CDR2 FYNNEI. The CDR3 runs to 16 residues. V was shortened by 2 bases and J by 0 bases, with 11 bases between the two germline ends. The CDR3 DNA is TGTGCCAGCAGTGAACTTGTCCGTTTCTCTGGAAACACCATATATTTT. This gives the protein CASSELVRFSGNTIYF. Complete variable domain (other parts from reference TRBV2 and TRBJ1-3): EPEVTQTPSHQVTQMGQEVILRCVPISNHLYFYWYRQILGQKVEFLVSFYNNEISEKSEIFDDQFSVERPDGSNFTLKIRSTKLEDSAMYFCASSELVRFSGNTIYFGEGSWLTVV.

This clone was recorded once. V and J are TRBV14 and TRBJ1-2; D remains ambiguous. The V gene's germline CDR1 is SGHDN and CDR2 FVKESK. Trimming cost V 0 bases and J 1 base, with 15 bases left between them. The CDR3 loop spans 17 amino acids. CDR3 sequence (DNA): TGTGCCAGCAGCCAAGACCCGTCCACGAGATATAACTATGGCTACACCTTC. It is translated as CASSQDPSTRYNYGYTF.

The CDR3 sequence is CATSRVTGVNSPLHF. CDR3 bases: TGTGCCACCAGCAGAGTTACAGGGGTAAATTCACCCCTCCACTTT. The rearrangement links TRBV15 to TRBJ1-6, with TRBD1 matching 7 bases. Trimming cost V 1 base and J 7 bases; bases outside gene matches: 4. Germline-derived CDR1 and CDR2 are LNHNV and YYDKDF (reference sequence). The CDR3 runs 15 residues.

The rearrangement uses TRBV18 and TRBJ2-7; 7 bases line up with TRBD2. The junction had 10 bases not matched to a gene; V was cut back by 10 bases and J by 1 base. Germline loops: CDR1 KGHSH, CDR2 LQKENI. The CDR3 extends over 14 amino acids. CDR3 residues: CATKSGTTSYEQYF. In DNA form, the CDR3 reads TGTGCCACGAAATCCGGGACTACGTCCTACGAGCAGTACTTC. Looking up the rest from reference TRBV18 and TRBJ2-7 gives the full variable domain: NAGVMQNPRHLVRRRGQEARLRCSPMKGHSHVYWYRQLPEEGLKFMVYLQKENIIDESGMPKERFSAEFPKEGPSILRIQQVVRGDSAAYFCATKSGTTSYEQYFGPGTRLTVT.

The chain carries TRBV2 and TRBJ2-7; 11 bases match TRBD2. Germline V gene data show CDR1 as SNHLY and CDR2 as FYNNEI. CDR3 size: 15 residues. V was pared by 6 bases and J by 2 bases, with 6 bases of the junction left unmatched. The CDR3 spells CASSRTSGRTYEQYF. The CDR3 nucleotides read TGTGCCAGCAGCCGGACTAGCGGGCGTACCTACGAGCAGTACTTC.

The chain employs TRBV15 and TRBJ2-7; TRBD1 might be the D (5 bases). The CDR3 contains 11 residues. Germline V gene data show CDR1 as LNHNV and CDR2 as YYDKDF (reference sequence). Trimming removed 8 bases at V and 5 bases at J, with 10 bases between. The CDR3, as DNA: TGTGCCACCGGAAACAGGAACGAGCAGTACTTC. It specifies CATGNRNEQYF.

The V gene is TRBV10-2, the J gene TRBJ2-6; D possibly corresponds to TRBD1 (6 bases). The CDR3 runs to 15 residues. Trimming removed 3 bases from V and 2 bases from J, with 8 bases in between. CDR1 and CDR2 (germline): WSHSY, SAAADI. The CDR3 DNA sequence: TGCGCCAGCAGTGATACAGGGACTGGGGCCAACGTCCTGACTTTC. It encodes CASSDTGTGANVLTF.